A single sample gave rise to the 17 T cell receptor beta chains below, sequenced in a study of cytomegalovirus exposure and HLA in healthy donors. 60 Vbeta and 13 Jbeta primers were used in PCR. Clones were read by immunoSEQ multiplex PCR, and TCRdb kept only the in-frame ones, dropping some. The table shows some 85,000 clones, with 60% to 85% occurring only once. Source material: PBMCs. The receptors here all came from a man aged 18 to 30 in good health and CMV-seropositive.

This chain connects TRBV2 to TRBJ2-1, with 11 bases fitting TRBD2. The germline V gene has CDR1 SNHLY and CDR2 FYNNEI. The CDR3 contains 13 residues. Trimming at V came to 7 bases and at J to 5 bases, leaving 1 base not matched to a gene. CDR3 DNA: TGTGCCAGCAAACTAGCGGGAGACAATGAGCAGTTCTTC. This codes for CASKLAGDNEQFF.

CDR3 bases: TGTGCCAGCAGTGGGCAGGCCTTTCATAACAATGAGCAGTTCTTC. It specifies CASSGQAFHNNEQFF. V and J are TRBV25-1 and TRBJ2-1; D ambiguous. V dropped 4 bases and J dropped 5 bases, with 15 bases sitting between them. CDR1 MGHDK and CDR2 SYGVNS come from the germline V gene. The CDR3 is 15 residues long.

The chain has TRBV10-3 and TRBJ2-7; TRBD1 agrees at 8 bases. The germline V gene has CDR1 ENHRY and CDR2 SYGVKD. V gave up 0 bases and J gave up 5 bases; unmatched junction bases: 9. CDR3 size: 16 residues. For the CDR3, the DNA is TGTGCCATCAGTGAGTCGATCGCGACAGGGGCTCACGAGCAGTACTTC. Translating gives CAISESIATGAHEQYF.

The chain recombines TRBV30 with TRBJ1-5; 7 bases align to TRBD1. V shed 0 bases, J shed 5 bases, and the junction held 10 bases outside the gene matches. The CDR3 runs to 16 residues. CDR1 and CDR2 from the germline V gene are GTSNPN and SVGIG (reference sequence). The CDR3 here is CAWSVAQGSSYQPQHF. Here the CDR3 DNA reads TGTGCCTGGAGTGTGGCACAGGGGAGTAGTTATCAGCCCCAGCATTTT.

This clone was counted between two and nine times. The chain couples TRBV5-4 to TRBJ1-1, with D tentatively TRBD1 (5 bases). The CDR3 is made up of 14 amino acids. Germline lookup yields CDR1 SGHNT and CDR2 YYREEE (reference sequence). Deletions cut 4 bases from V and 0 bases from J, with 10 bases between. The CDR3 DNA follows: TGTGCCAGCAGCCCGACAGAAATGAACACTGAAGCTTTCTTT. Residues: CASSPTEMNTEAFF.

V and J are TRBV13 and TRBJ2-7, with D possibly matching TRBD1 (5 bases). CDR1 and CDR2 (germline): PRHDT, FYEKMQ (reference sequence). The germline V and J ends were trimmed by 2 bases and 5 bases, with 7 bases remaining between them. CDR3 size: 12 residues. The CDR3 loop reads CASSLRGDEQYF. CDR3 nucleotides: TGTGCCAGCAGCTTAAGGGGTGACGAGCAGTACTTC.

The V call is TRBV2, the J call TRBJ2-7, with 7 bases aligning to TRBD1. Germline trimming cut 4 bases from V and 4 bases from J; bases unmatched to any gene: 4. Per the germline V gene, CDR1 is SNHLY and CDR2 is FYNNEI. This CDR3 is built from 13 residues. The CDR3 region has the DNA TGTGCCAGCAGTGGACAGGGCAATTACGAGCAGTACTTC. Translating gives CASSGQGNYEQYF.

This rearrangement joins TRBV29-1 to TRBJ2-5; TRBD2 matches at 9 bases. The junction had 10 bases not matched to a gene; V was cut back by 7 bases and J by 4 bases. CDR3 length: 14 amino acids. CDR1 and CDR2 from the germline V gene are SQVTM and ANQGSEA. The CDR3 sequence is CSARGGGALETQYF. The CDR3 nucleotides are TGCAGCGCGCGGGGGGGAGGCGCCCTAGAGACCCAGTACTTC.

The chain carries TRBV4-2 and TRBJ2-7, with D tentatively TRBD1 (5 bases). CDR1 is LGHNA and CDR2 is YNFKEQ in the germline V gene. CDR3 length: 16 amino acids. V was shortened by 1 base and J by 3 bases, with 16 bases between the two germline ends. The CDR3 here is CASSQAADTDLYEQYF. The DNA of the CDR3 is TGTGCCAGCAGCCAAGCTGCGGACACCGACCTCTACGAGCAGTACTTC.

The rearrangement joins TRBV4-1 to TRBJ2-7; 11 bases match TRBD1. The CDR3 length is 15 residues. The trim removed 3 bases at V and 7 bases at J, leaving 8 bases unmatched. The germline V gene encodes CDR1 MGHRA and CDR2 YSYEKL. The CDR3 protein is CASSHPGQGVDEQYF. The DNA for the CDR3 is TGCGCCAGCAGCCATCCGGGACAGGGGGTAGATGAGCAGTACTTC.

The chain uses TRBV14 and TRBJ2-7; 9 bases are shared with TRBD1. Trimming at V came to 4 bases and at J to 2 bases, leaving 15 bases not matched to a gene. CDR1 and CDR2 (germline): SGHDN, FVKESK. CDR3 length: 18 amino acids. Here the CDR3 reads CASSRIPPGTGNTYEQYF. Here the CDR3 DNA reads TGTGCCAGCAGCCGAATCCCTCCCGGGACAGGGAATACCTACGAGCAGTACTTC.

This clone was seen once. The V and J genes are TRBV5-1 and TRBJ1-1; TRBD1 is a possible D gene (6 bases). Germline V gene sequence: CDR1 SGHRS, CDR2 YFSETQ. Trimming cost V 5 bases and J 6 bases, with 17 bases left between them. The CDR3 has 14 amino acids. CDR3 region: CASSRDNPGAEAFF. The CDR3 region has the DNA TGCGCCAGCAGTCGGGACAACCCAGGGGCTGAAGCTTTCTTT.

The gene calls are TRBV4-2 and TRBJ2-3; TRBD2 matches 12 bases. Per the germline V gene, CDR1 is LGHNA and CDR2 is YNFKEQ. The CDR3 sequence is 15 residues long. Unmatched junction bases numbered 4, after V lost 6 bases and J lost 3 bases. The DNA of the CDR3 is TGTGCCAGCAGTAGACTAGCGGGAGAGACAGATACGCAGTATTTT. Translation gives CASSRLAGETDTQYF.

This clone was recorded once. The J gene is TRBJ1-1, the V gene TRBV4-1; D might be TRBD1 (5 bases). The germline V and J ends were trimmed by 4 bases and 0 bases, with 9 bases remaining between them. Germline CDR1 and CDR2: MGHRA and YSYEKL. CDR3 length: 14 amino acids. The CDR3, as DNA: TGCGCCAGCAGCCGGCAGGGTGTGAACACTGAAGCTTTCTTT. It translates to CASSRQGVNTEAFF.

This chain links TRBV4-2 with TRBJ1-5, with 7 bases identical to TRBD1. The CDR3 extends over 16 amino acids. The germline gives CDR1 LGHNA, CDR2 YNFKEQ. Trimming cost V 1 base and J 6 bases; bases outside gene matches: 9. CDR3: CASSQVVRPGGQPQHF. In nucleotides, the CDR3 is TGTGCCAGCAGCCAAGTAGTTAGGCCAGGGGGTCAGCCCCAGCATTTT.

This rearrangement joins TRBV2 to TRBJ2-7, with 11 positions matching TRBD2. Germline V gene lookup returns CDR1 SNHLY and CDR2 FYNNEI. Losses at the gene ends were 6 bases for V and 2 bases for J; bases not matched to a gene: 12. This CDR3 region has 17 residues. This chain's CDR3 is CASRYLRTSGRTYEQYF. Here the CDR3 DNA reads TGTGCCAGCAGATATCTCAGGACTAGCGGGCGAACCTACGAGCAGTACTTC.

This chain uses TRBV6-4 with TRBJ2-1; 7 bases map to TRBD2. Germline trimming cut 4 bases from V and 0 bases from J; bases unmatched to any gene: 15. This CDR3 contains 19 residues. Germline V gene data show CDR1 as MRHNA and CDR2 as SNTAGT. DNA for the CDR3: TGTGCCAGCAGTGTCTCATTTAGCGGGTCTACCTCCTCCTACAATGAGCAGTTCTTC. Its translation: CASSVSFSGSTSSYNEQFF.